What follows is one T cell receptor (beta chain) and its context. The data derive from a study of radiation and T cells in renal cell carcinoma. Generated by immunoSEQ multiplex PCR, the TCRdb table keeps only in-frame clones and is missing some. The table includes roughly 12,000 clones, about 65% detected once. Stated treatment: treatment-naive control, cytoreductive nephrectomy. V lost 3 bases and J 6 bases, leaving 8 bases between the germline ends. Per the germline V gene, CDR1 is SGHNT and CDR2 is YENEEA. The CDR3 extends over 13 amino acids. The TCR comes from a woman older than 75 with renal cell carcinoma. The chain has TRBV11-3 and TRBJ2-2, with D hard to call. The sample was tumor tissue, taken from a patient whose treatment was nephrectomy without radiotherapy. DNA for the CDR3: TGTGCCAGCAGCTTGCGAGATCCCGGGGAGCTGTTTTTT. Translated, it gives CASSLRDPGELFF.